This T cell receptor (beta chain) is from a study of control samples from healthy donors and cancer patients. Libraries were prepared by immunoSEQ multiplex PCR; TCRdb keeps only in-frame clonotypes and omits some of them. The sample shows about 78,000 clones, roughly nine tenths of them seen only once. This receptor was taken from a woman aged 55-70 years in good health. The specimen was blood.

This chain's CDR3 is CASTQSSTYRYTF. CDR3 nucleotide sequence: TGTGCCAGCACCCAATCCAGCACGTATCGCTACACCTTC. The rearrangement uses TRBV11-2 and TRBJ1-2; D is ambiguous. This CDR3 has 13 residues. Germline-derived CDR1 and CDR2 are SGHAT and FQNNGV. Trimming shortened V by 7 bases and J by 9 bases, and 18 bases separated the two germline ends.